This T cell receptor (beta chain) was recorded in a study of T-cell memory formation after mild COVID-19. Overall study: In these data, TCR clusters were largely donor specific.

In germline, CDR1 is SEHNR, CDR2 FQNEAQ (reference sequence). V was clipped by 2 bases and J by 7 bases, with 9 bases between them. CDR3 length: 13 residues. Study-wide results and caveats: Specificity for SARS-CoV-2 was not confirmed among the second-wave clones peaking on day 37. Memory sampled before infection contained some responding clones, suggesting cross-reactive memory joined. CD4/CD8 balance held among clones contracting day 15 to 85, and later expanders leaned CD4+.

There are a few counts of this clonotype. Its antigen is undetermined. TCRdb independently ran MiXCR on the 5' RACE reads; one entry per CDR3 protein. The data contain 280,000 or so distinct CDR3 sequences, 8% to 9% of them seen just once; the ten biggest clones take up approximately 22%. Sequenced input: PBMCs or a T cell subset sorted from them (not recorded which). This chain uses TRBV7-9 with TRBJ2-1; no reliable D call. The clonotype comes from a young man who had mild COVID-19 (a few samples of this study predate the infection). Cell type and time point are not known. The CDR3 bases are TGTGCCAGCAGCTTAAGGCAGATTAATGAGCAGTTCTTC. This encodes CASSLRQINEQFF.